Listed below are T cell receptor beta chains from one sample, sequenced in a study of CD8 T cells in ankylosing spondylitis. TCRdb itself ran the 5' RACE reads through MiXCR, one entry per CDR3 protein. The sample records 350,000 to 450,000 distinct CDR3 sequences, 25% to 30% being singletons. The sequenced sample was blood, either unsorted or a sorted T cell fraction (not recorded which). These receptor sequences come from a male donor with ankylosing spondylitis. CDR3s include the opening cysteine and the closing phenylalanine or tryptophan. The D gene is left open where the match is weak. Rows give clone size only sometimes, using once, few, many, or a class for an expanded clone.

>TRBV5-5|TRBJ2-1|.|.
CASSRPAGRDFNEQFF
TGTGCCAGCAGCCGGCCGGCCGGACGTGATTTCAATGAGCAGTTCTTC
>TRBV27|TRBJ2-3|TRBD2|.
CASSLSLAGGQGTQYF
TGTGCCAGCAGTTTATCGTTAGCGGGAGGGCAGGGGACGCAGTATTTT
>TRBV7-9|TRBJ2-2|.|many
CASSLGAVNTGELFF
TGTGCCAGCAGCTTAGGAGCGGTTAACACCGGGGAGCTGTTTTTT
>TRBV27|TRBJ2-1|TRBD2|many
CASSLMLRGGLADNEQFF
TGTGCCAGCAGTCTTATGTTAAGAGGGGGACTAGCGGACAATGAGCAGTTCTTC
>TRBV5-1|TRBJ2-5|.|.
CASSLAREKETQYF
TGCGCCAGCAGCTTGGCCCGTGAGAAGGAGACCCAGTACTTC
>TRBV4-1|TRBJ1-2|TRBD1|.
CASSSPRQGPRLGYTF
TGCGCCAGCAGCTCCCCGAGACAGGGACCTCGATTAGGCTACACCTTC
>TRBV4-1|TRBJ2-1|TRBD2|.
CASSQVGGISYNEQFF
TGCGCCAGCAGCCAAGTGGGAGGGATCTCCTACAATGAGCAGTTCTTC
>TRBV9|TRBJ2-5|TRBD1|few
CASSVGFGQGQETQYF
TGTGCCAGCAGCGTGGGCTTTGGACAGGGACAAGAGACCCAGTACTTC
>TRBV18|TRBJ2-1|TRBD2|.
CASSPPLAGGPEQFF
TGTGCCAGCTCACCACCCCTAGCGGGAGGGCCGGAGCAGTTCTTC
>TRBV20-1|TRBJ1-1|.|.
CSAKRGGRPEAFF
TGCAGTGCGAAAAGAGGTGGCAGGCCCGAAGCTTTCTTT
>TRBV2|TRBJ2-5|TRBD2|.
CASSSSGSLQETQYF
TGTGCCAGCAGCTCTAGCGGGAGTTTACAAGAGACCCAGTACTTC
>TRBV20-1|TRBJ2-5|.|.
CSLLGGGGDQETQYF
TGCAGCCTACTTGGTGGCGGAGGGGACCAAGAGACCCAGTACTTC
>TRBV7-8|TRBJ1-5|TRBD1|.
CASSPRDSRFRPQHF
TGTGCCAGCAGCCCCCGGGACAGCCGCTTCCGGCCCCAGCATTTT
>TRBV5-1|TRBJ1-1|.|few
CASSADRPNTEAFF
TGCGCCAGCAGCGCGGACAGACCGAACACTGAAGCTTTCTTT
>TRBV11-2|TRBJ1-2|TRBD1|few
CASSHPGTGYGYTF
TGTGCCAGCAGCCACCCCGGGACAGGGTATGGCTACACCTTC
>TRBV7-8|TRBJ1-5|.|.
CASSSFGDDQPQHF
TGTGCCAGCAGCTCCTTTGGAGATGATCAGCCCCAGCATTTT
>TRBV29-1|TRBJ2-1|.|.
CSGRENEQFF
TGCAGCGGTCGCGAGAATGAGCAGTTCTTC
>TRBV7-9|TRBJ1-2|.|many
CASSLSGGYTF
TGTGCCAGCAGCTTAAGTGGTGGCTACACCTTC
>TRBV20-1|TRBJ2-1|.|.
CSARDYKRNNEQFF
TGCAGTGCTAGAGATTACAAGCGGAACAATGAGCAGTTCTTC
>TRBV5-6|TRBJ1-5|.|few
CASTFGQNSNQPQHF
TGTGCCAGCACCTTTGGACAGAATAGCAATCAGCCCCAGCATTTT
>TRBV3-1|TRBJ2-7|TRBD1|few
CASSRTGGPYEQYF
TGTGCCAGCAGCCGGACAGGGGGTCCCTACGAGCAGTACTTC
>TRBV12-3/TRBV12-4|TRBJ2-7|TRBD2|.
CASTPGLAGTWGQYF
TGTGCCAGCACCCCAGGGCTAGCGGGGACATGGGGACAGTACTTC
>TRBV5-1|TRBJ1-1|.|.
CASSWDGTEAFF
TGCGCCAGCAGCTGGGACGGCACTGAAGCTTTCTTT
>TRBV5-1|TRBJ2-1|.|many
CASSLGNDNEQFF
TGCGCCAGCAGCTTGGGAAACGACAATGAGCAGTTCTTC
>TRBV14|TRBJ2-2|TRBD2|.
CASSRIPSGSITGELFF
TGTGCCAGCAGCCGAATACCCAGCGGGAGCATCACCGGGGAGCTGTTTTTT
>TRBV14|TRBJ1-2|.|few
CASSRPARDTEFGYTF
TGTGCCAGCAGCCGACCGGCCCGCGACACCGAATTTGGCTACACCTTC
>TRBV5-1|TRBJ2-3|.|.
CASSLQEISTDTQYF
TGCGCCAGCAGCTTGCAAGAGATTAGCACAGATACGCAGTATTTT
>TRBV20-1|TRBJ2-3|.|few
CSASPAASTDTQYF
TGCAGTGCTAGTCCAGCGGCTAGCACAGATACGCAGTATTTT
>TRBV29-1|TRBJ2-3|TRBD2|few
CSGASGGTDTQYF
TGCAGCGGCGCTAGCGGGGGCACAGATACGCAGTATTTT
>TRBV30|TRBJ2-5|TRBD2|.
CAWSVGLEETQYF
TGTGCCTGGAGTGTAGGACTAGAAGAGACCCAGTACTTC
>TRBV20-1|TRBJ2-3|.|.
CSARDPGYTDTQYF
TGCAGTGCTAGAGATCCTGGGTACACAGATACGCAGTATTTT
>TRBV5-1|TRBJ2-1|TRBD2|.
CASSAGLADNEQFF
TGCGCCAGCAGCGCGGGACTAGCGGACAATGAGCAGTTCTTC
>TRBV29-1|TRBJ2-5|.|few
CSAPGDSQETQYF
TGCAGCGCGCCGGGGGACTCCCAAGAGACCCAGTACTTC
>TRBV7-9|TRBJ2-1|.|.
CASSLAVEQFF
TGTGCCAGCAGCTTAGCAGTTGAGCAGTTCTTC
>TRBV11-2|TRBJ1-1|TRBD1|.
CASSPGRDRVSEAFF
TGTGCCAGCAGCCCGGGGAGAGACAGGGTCTCTGAAGCTTTCTTT
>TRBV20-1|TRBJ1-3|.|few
CSGGPSPGNTIYF
TGCAGTGGTGGCCCCAGTCCCGGAAACACCATATATTTT
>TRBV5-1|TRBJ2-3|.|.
CASSLNPAGQDTQYF
TGCGCCAGCAGCTTGAATCCAGCGGGACAAGATACGCAGTATTTT
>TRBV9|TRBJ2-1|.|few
CASSESNYNEQFF
TGTGCCAGCAGCGAATCCAACTACAATGAGCAGTTCTTC
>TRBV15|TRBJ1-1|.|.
CATSRDRHQNTEAFF
TGTGCCACCAGCAGAGATCGGCACCAGAACACTGAAGCTTTCTTT
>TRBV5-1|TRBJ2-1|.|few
CASSLDQFDEQFF
TGCGCCAGCAGCTTGGATCAGTTCGATGAGCAGTTCTTC
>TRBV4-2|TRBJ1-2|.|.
CASSPGHDLYGYTF
TGTGCCAGCAGCCCCGGACACGACCTTTATGGCTACACCTTC
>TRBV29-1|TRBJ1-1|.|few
CSVGGPLGTEAFF
TGCAGCGTTGGAGGACCCCTGGGGACTGAAGCTTTCTTT
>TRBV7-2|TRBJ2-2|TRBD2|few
CASRLRTSETGELFF
TGTGCCAGCAGGCTCCGGACTAGCGAGACCGGGGAGCTGTTTTTT
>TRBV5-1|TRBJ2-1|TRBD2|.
CASSPDGTRPHNEQFF
TGCGCCAGCAGCCCGGATGGGACTAGACCCCACAATGAGCAGTTCTTC
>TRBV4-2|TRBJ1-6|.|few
CASSDSSYNSPLHF
TGTGCCAGCAGTGACAGCTCCTATAATTCACCCCTCCACTTT
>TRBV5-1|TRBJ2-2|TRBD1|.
CASSLGTGVEAGELFF
TGCGCCAGCAGCTTGGGGACAGGGGTAGAAGCCGGGGAGCTGTTTTTT
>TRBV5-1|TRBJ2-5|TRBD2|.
CASSSGTSGSMYQETQYF
TGCGCCAGCAGCTCCGGGACTAGCGGAAGCATGTACCAAGAGACCCAGTACTTC
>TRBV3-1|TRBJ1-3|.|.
CASSQEGGNTIYF
TGTGCCAGCAGCCAAGAGGGCGGAAACACCATATATTTT
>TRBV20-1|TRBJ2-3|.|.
CSAGRTDTQYF
TGCAGTGCTGGGAGGACAGATACGCAGTATTTT
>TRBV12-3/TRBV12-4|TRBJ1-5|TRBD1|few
CASRRTGGAGPQHF
TGTGCCAGCAGGAGGACAGGGGGCGCGGGGCCCCAGCATTTT
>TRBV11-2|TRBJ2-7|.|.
CASSLIPWGSYEQYF
TGTGCCAGCAGCCTTATTCCCTGGGGGTCCTACGAGCAGTACTTC
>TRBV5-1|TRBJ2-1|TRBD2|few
CASRSLAGGPGEQFF
TGCGCCAGCAGGTCACTAGCGGGAGGGCCCGGTGAGCAGTTCTTC
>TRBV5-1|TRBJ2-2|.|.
CASSLNAAGTGELFF
TGCGCCAGCAGCTTGAATGCTGCGGGGACCGGGGAGCTGTTTTTT
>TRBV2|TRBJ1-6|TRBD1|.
CASARQGNSPLHF
TGTGCCAGCGCGCGACAGGGGAATTCACCCCTCCACTTT
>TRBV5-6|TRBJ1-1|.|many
CASSPYSLGEAFF
TGTGCCAGCAGCCCCTACAGCCTTGGAGAAGCTTTCTTT
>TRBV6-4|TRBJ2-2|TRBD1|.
CASSDSDRGELFF
TGTGCCAGCAGTGACTCGGACAGGGGGGAGCTGTTTTTT
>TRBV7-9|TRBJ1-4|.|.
CAGREGEKLFF
TGTGCCGGGAGGGAGGGTGAAAAACTGTTTTTT